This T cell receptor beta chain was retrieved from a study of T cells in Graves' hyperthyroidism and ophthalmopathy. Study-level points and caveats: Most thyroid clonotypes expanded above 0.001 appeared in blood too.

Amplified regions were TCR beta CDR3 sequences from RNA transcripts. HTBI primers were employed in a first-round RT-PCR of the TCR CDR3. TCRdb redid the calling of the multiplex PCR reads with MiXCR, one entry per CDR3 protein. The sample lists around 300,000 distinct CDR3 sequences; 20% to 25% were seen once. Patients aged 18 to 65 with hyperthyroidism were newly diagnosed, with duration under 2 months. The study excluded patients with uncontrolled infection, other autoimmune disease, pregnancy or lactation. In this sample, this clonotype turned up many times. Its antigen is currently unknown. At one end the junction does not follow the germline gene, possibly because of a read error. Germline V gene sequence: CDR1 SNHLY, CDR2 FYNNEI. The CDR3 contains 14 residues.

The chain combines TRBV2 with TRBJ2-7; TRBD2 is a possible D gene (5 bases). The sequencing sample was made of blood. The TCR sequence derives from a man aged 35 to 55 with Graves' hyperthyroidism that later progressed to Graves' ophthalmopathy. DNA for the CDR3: TGTGCCAGCAGATCCAGGACGGGGTCTTTCGCGAAGCACTTC. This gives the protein CASRSRTGSFAKHF.